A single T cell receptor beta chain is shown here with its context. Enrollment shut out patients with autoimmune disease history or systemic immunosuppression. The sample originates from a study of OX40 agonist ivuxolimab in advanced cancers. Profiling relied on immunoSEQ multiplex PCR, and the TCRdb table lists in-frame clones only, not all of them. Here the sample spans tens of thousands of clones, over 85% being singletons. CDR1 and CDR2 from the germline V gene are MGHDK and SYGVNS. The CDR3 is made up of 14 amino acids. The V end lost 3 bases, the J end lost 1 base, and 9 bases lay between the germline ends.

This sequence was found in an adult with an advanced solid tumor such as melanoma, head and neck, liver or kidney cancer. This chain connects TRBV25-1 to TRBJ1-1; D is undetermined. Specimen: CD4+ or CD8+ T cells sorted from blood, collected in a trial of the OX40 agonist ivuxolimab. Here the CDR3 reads CASSDPSGNTEAFF. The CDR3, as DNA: TGTGCCAGCAGTGACCCGTCAGGGAACACTGAAGCTTTCTTT.